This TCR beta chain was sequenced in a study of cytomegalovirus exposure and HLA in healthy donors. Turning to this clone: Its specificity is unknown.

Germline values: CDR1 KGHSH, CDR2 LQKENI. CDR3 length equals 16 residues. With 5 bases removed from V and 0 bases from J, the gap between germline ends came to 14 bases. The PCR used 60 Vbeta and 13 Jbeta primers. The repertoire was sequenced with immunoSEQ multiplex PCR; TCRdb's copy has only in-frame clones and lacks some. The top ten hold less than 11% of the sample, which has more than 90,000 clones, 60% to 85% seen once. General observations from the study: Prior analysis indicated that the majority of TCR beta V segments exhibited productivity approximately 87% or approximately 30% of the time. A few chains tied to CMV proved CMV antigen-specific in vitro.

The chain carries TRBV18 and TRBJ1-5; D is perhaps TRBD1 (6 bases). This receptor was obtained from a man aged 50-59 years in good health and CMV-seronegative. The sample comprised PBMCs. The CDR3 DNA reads TGTGCCAGCTCATATGGGACACTTTATAGCAATCAGCCCCAGCATTTT. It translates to CASSYGTLYSNQPQHF.